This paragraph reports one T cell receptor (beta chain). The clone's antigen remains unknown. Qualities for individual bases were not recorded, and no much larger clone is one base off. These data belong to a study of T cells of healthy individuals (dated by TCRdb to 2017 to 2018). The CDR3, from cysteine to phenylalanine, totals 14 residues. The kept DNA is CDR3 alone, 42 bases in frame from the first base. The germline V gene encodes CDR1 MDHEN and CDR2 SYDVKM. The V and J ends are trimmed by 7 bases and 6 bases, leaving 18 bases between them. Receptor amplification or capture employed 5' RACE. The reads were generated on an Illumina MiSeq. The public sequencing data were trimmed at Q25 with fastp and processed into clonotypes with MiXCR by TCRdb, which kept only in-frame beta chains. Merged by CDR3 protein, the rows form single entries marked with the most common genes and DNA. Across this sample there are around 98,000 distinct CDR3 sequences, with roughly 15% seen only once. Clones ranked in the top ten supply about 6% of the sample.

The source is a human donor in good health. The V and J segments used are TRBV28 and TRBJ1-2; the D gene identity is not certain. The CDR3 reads CASTSSVRLDGYTF. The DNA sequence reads TGTGCCAGCACCTCATCGGTGAGGTTAGATGGCTACACCTTC.